This T cell receptor beta chain was found in a study of cytomegalovirus exposure and HLA in healthy donors. Study at large: Early on, a data release was issued that held 85 million to 95 million unique TCRs from HLA-typed donors.

For this clone: What it binds is not known.

With 4 bases clipped from V and 8 bases from J, the junction kept 4 bases outside the gene matches. The CDR3 is 14 residues long. Germline V gene data show CDR1 as SGHRS and CDR2 as YFSETQ. Study findings and constraints: It was reported that the classifier diagnosed cytomegalovirus status with high specificity and sensitivity in both the original and validation cohorts. Associated with cytomegalovirus, according to the listing, were 150 to 200 TCR beta chains.

Primers: 60 Vbeta forward and 13 Jbeta reverse. The protocol was immunoSEQ multiplex PCR, while the TCRdb copy is restricted to in-frame clones and leaves out a portion. The sample contains around 190,000 clones, roughly four fifths of which appear only once. J is TRBJ1-6 and V is TRBV5-1; 9 bases match TRBD1. Sequenced sample: PBMCs. This sequence originates from a woman between 25 and 40 years old in good health and CMV-seropositive. The CDR3 coding sequence is TGCGCCAGCAGCCAAGGGGACAGGGATTCACCCCTCCACTTT. This encodes CASSQGDRDSPLHF. Full variable domain (remainder filled in from reference TRBV5-1 and TRBJ1-6): KAGVTQTPRYLIKTRGQQVTLSCSPISGHRSVSWYQQTPGQGLQFLFEYFSETQRNKGNFPGRFSGRQFSNSRSEMNVSTLELGDSALYLCASSQGDRDSPLHFGNGTRLTVT.